The clone carrying this T cell receptor (beta chain) appeared many times. As yet, its antigen is unknown. The CDR3 length is 16 residues. The germline V gene has CDR1 SGHRS and CDR2 YFSETQ. V lost 3 bases and J 1 base, leaving 15 bases between the germline ends. This specimen belongs to a study of T cells after yellow fever vaccination. Study-level findings and limits: Boosting was followed by the reappearance of most primary-vaccination clones (about 96% CD4, 85% to 90% CD8).

The TCR cDNA carried a universal primer site and UMIs from 5'RACE template switching. TCRdb processed the 5' RACE reads anew with MiXCR; each CDR3 protein has one entry. Here the sample spans 200,000 to 300,000 distinct CDR3 sequences, 10% to 15% being singletons. The chain recombines TRBV5-1 with TRBJ2-3; unclear D gene. The receptor comes from a young man who received the YFV17D yellow fever vaccine. Specimen: CD4+ T cells sorted from PBMCs, collected 45 days after the yellow fever booster vaccination. The CDR3 protein is CASSSDSLGRTDTQYF. The CDR3 DNA reads TGCGCCAGCAGCTCAGACTCCCTCGGGCGCACAGATACGCAGTATTTT.